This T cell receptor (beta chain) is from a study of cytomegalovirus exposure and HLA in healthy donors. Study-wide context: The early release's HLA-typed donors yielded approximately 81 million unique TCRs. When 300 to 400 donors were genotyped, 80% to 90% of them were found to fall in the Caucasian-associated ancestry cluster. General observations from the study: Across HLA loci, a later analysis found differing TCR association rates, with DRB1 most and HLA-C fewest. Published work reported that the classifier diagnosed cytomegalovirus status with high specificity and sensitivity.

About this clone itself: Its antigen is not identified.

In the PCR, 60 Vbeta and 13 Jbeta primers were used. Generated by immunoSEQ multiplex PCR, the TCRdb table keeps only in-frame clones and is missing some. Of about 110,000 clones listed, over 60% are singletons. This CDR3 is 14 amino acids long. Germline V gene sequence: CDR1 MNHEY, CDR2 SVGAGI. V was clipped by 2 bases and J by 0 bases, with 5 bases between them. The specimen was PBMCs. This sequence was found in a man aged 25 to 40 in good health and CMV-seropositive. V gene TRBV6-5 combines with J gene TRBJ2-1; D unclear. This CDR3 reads CASSYESSYNEQFF. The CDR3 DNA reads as TGTGCCAGCAGTTACGAGAGCTCCTACAATGAGCAGTTCTTC.